The clone carrying this T cell receptor (beta chain) has more than one count but fewer than ten. Sequenced by immunoSEQ multiplex PCR; TCRdb stores in-frame clones only, minus some. Here the sample spans more than 80,000 clones, 67% being singletons. The data were obtained in a study of shared clonotypes between healthy human individuals. The CDR3 is made up of 13 amino acids. V lost 3 bases and J lost 7; bases outside the gene matches: 5. Germline lookup yields CDR1 KGHSH and CDR2 LQKENI. This sequence originates from a man aged 25 to 40 in good health. The sample consisted of memory CD8+ T cells sorted from blood. As to subset: CD45RO+ cells pooled with CCR7-negative TemRA cells. The chain is built from TRBV18 and TRBJ2-7; 8 nucleotides match TRBD2. CDR3 in DNA: TGTGCCAGCTCACCCCTGACTAGCGAGGAGCAGTACTTC. Protein sequence: CASSPLTSEEQYF.